These 14 T cell receptor beta chains were sequenced from one sample in a study of blood T cell repertoires in COVID-19. The method was immunoSEQ multiplex PCR; TCRdb's version includes in-frame clones alone and lacks a portion of them. The sample contains 250,000 to 350,000 clones, 90% of which appear only once. The sequenced sample consisted of PBMCs or T cells enriched from blood (not recorded which). Receptor source: a man in his sixties who had recovered from COVID-19.

The J gene is TRBJ1-2, the V gene TRBV4-2; D uncertain. This CDR3 comprises 19 residues. V lost 4 bases, J lost 8 bases, and 32 bases lay in between. Germline V gives CDR1 LGHNA, CDR2 YNFKEQ. As DNA, the CDR3 is TGTGCCAGCAGCCCGTTTCGAGGTAATAAAGAGGTCCTCTCTCGCGGCTACACCTTC. Translated, it gives CASSPFRGNKEVLSRGYTF.

V and J are TRBV7-8 and TRBJ1-3, with D perhaps TRBD1 (5 bases). From germline, CDR1 is SGHVS and CDR2 FQNEAQ. Trimming removed 1 base at V and 6 bases at J, with 10 bases between. The CDR3 loop spans 14 amino acids. The chain's CDR3 is CASSLESGLNTIYF. The CDR3 DNA sequence: TGTGCCAGCAGCTTAGAGTCAGGGTTAAACACCATATATTTT.

CDR3 bases: TGTGCCAGCAGTCCCGGGACAGTGATCCAATACGAGCAGTACTTC. Protein sequence: CASSPGTVIQYEQYF. The rearrangement uses TRBV28 and TRBJ2-7; 7 bases are shared with TRBD1. Looked up from germline, CDR1 is MDHEN and CDR2 is SYDVKM. The CDR3 contains 15 residues. Germline trimming cut 5 bases from V and 4 bases from J; bases unmatched to any gene: 11.

The V gene is TRBV29-1, the J gene TRBJ2-1, with D hard to call. The germline V gene encodes CDR1 SQVTM and CDR2 ANQGSEA. CDR3 length: 10 amino acids. Trimming removed 7 bases at V and 10 bases at J, with 11 bases between. CDR3 DNA: TGCAGCGGGATAGCTGAGGAGCAGTTCTTC. This codes for CSGIAEEQFF.

The chain joins TRBV11-3 to TRBJ2-7; 11 nucleotides agree with TRBD2. This CDR3 contains 18 residues. Germline V lookup: CDR1 SGHNT, CDR2 YENEEA. V lost 0 bases and J lost 2; bases outside the gene matches: 9. CDR3: CASSLDTSGSDITYEQYF. The CDR3 region has the DNA TGTGCCAGCAGCTTAGATACTAGCGGGAGTGATATTACCTACGAGCAGTACTTC.

The V gene is TRBV10-3, the J gene TRBJ2-3, with 7 nucleotides matching TRBD2. The CDR3 runs to 13 residues. The trim removed 10 bases at V and 0 bases at J, leaving 4 bases unmatched. CDR1 ENHRY and CDR2 SYGVKD come from the germline V gene. This chain's CDR3 is CATASGSTDTQYF. For the CDR3, the DNA is TGTGCCACAGCTAGCGGTAGCACAGATACGCAGTATTTT.

The J gene is TRBJ2-3, the V gene TRBV10-2; TRBD1 might be the D (7 bases). Germline V CDR1 and CDR2: WSHSY, SAAADI. V lost 6 bases to trimming and J lost 2 bases, with 12 bases between them. This CDR3 region has 14 residues. The CDR3 loop is CASSQGGLTDTQYF. The CDR3 DNA reads as TGCGCCAGCAGCCAGGGGGGACTCACAGATACGCAGTATTTT.

The chain employs TRBV9 and TRBJ2-6, with a tentative D call TRBD2 (6 bases). V lost 0 bases and J lost 0, with 7 bases in between. From germline, CDR1 is SGDLS and CDR2 YYNGEE. This CDR3 is 16 amino acids long. In nucleotides, the CDR3 is TGTGCCAGCAGCGTAGGGGACTTCTCTGGGGCCAACGTCCTGACTTTC. It is translated as CASSVGDFSGANVLTF. The full variable domain, its missing parts supplied by reference TRBV9 and TRBJ2-6, is DSGVTQTPKHLITATGQRVTLRCSPRSGDLSVYWYQQSLDQGLQFLIQYYNGEERAKGNILERFSAQQFPDLHSELNLSSLELGDSALYFCASSVGDFSGANVLTFGAGSRLTVL.

The genes are TRBV6-1 and TRBJ1-4, with 10 bases fitting TRBD1. Germline V CDR1 and CDR2: MNHNS, SASEGT. The CDR3 consists of 17 residues. J gave up 3 bases and V 4 bases, and 8 bases lay outside the gene matches. This chain's CDR3 is CASSGVGQGRANEKLFF. As DNA, the CDR3 is TGTGCCAGCAGTGGGGTGGGACAGGGGAGAGCTAATGAAAAACTGTTTTTT.

This sequence joins TRBV5-5 and TRBJ1-3, with D perhaps matching TRBD1 (5 bases). The CDR3 consists of 15 residues. V lost 3 bases and J 0 bases, leaving 10 bases between the germline ends. Germline V gene data show CDR1 as SGHKS and CDR2 as YYEKEE (reference sequence). In DNA form, the CDR3 reads TGTGCCAGCAGCTGGGGCAGGAGCTCTGGAAACACCATATATTTT. Its translation is CASSWGRSSGNTIYF.

The chain couples TRBV7-9 to TRBJ1-1, with D perhaps matching TRBD1 (5 bases). The CDR3 extends over 14 amino acids. The V gene's germline CDR1 is SEHNR and CDR2 FQNEAQ (reference sequence). V was trimmed by 3 bases and J by 1 base, leaving 9 bases between them. The CDR3 bases are TGTGCCAGCAGCTTGACCAGGGAGAACACTGAAGCTTTCTTT. It is translated as CASSLTRENTEAFF.

V and J are TRBV4-1 and TRBJ2-2, with D possibly matching TRBD2 (5 bases). The CDR3 runs 17 residues. V was shortened by 2 bases and J by 1 base, with 14 bases between the two germline ends. Germline CDR1 is MGHRA and CDR2 is YSYEKL. CDR3 DNA sequence: TGCGCCAGCAGCCAACGATTCCTACGGGGGAACACCGGGGAGCTGTTTTTT. It codes for CASSQRFLRGNTGELFF.

The chain combines TRBV6-5 with TRBJ1-1; D is unresolved. This CDR3 comprises 12 residues. The germline V gene has CDR1 MNHEY and CDR2 SVGAGI. V lost 8 bases to trimming and J lost 1 base, with 8 bases between them. The CDR3 DNA reads TGTGCCAGCCTGCGGGGGAACACTGAAGCTTTCTTT. Amino acid sequence: CASLRGNTEAFF.

The V call is TRBV11-3, the J call TRBJ1-1; the match to TRBD1 covers 7 bases. Germline V lookup: CDR1 SGHNT, CDR2 YENEEA. J was trimmed by 1 base and V by 3 bases; bases with no gene match: 2. This CDR3 has 14 amino acids. The CDR3 nucleotides are TGTGCCAGCAGCTTGGGACAGAAGAACACTGAAGCTTTCTTT. Its translation is CASSLGQKNTEAFF.